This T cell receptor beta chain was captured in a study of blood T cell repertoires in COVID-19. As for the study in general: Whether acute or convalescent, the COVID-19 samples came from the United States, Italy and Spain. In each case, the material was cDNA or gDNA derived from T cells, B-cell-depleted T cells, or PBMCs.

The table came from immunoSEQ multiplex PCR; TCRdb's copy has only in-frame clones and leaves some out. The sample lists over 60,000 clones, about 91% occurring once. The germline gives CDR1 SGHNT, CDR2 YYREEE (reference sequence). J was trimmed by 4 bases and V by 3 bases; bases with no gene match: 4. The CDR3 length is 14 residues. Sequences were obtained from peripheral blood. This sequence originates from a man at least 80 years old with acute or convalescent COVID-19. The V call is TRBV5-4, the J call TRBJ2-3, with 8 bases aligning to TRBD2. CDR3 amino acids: CASSWRGASDTQYF. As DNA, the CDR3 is TGTGCCAGCAGCTGGCGGGGGGCCTCAGATACGCAGTATTTT.